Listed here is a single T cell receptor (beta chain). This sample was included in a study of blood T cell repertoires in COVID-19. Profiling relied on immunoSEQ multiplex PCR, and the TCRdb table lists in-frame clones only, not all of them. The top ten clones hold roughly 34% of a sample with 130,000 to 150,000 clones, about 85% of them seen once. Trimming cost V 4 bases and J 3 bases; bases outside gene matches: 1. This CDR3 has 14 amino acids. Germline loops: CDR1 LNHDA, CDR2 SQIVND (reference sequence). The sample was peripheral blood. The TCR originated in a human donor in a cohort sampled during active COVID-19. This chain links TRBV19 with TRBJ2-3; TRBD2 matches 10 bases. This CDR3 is CASSTSGRTDTQYF. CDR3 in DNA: TGTGCCAGTAGTACTAGCGGGAGAACAGATACGCAGTATTTT.